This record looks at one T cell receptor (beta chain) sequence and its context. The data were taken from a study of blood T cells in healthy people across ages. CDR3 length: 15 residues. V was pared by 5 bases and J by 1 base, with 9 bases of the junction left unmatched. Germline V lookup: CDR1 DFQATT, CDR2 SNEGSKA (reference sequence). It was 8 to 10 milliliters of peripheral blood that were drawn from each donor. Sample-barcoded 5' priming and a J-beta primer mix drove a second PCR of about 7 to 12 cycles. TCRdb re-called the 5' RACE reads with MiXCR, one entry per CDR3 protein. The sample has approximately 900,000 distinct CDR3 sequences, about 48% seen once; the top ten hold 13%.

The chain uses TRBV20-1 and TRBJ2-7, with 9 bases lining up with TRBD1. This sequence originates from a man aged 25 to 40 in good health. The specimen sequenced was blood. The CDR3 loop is CSAGRQGVTSYEQYF. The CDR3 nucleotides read TGCAGTGCTGGGAGACAGGGGGTGACATCCTACGAGCAGTACTTC.